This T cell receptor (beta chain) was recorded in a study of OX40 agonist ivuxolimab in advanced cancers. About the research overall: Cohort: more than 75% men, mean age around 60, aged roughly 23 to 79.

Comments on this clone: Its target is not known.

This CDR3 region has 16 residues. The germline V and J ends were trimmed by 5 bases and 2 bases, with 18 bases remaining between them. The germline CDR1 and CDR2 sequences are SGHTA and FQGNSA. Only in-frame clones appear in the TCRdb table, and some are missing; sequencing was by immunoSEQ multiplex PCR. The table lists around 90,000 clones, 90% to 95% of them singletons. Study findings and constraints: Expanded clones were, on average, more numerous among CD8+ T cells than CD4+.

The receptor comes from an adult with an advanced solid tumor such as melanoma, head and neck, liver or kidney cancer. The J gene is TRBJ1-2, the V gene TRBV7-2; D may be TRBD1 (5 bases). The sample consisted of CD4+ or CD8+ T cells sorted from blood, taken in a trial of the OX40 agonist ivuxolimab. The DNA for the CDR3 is TGTGCCAGCAGCCAGTGGGGGGGGAGTGGCAACTATGGCTACACCTTC. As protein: CASSQWGGSGNYGYTF.